This T cell receptor beta chain was obtained from a study of STAT3 mutations in large granular lymphocyte leukemia. Study-level findings and limits: After therapy, about 30% of the 18 patients switched clonotypes, all new clones STAT3 wild type. At least one immunodominant TCR beta clonotype appeared in every T-cell large granular lymphocyte leukemia patient. Some patients had dominant TCR clones larger than their STAT3 mutant burden.

Note on this clone: Its antigen is undetermined.

The germline gives CDR1 SGHVS, CDR2 FQNEAQ. This CDR3 has 15 residues. The V segment lost 2 bases and the J segment 6 bases; nucleotides outside the gene matches: 6. TCRbeta libraries averaged about 44,000 productive templates per sample. Sequencing used immunoSEQ multiplex PCR; TCRdb keeps in-frame clones, though not all of them. The sample records approximately 31,000 clones, around 85% being singletons. The origin of this receptor is a man between 60 and 75 years old with T-cell large granular lymphocyte leukemia. Some clones in this sample may be carry-over from other donors' samples. Sequencing was done on a sample of peripheral blood mononuclear cells. The chain employs TRBV7-8 and TRBJ2-1, with 8 bases lining up with TRBD2. The CDR3 DNA reads as TGTGCCAGCAGCTTATTGCGCAGCGGGGGCAATGAGCAGTTCTTC. It translates to CASSLLRSGGNEQFF.